The 8 T cell receptor beta chains given below trace back to one sample, sequenced in a study of T-cell memory formation after mild COVID-19. TCRdb re-called the 5' RACE reads through MiXCR, storing one row per CDR3 protein. The repertoire has about 360,000 distinct CDR3 sequences, approximately 14% of them found once; the top ten carry about 22%. The material sequenced was PBMCs or a T cell subset sorted from them (not recorded which). Source of these receptors: a young man who had mild COVID-19 (a few samples of this study predate the infection). Cell type and time point are not known.

V gene TRBV9 combines with J gene TRBJ1-2, with D hard to call. CDR1 is SGDLS, CDR2 YYNGEE, per germline. This CDR3 contains 14 residues. V was clipped by 0 bases and J by 3 bases, with 9 bases between them. CDR3 bases: TGTGCCAGCAGCGTAGATGGCCACCACTATGGCTACACCTTC. Its protein is CASSVDGHHYGYTF.

This clonotype was counted only a few times. The V and J genes are TRBV6-2 or TRBV6-3 and TRBJ1-2, with 7 nucleotides matching TRBD1. Germline loops: CDR1 MNHEY, CDR2 SVGEGT. Germline trimming cut 5 bases from V and 1 base from J; bases unmatched to any gene: 13. The CDR3 spans 17 residues. The CDR3 reads CASSQDRTGAVNYGYTF. As DNA, the CDR3 is TGTGCCAGCAGTCAAGATCGGACAGGCGCGGTTAACTATGGCTACACCTTC.

This clonotype was seen many times. The chain carries TRBV7-9 and TRBJ2-5; 9 bases align to TRBD2. V shed 3 bases and J 5 bases; nucleotides not matched to a gene: 4. The germline CDR1 and CDR2 sequences are SEHNR and FQNEAQ (reference sequence). The CDR3 is 14 amino acids. This chain's CDR3 is CASSFLSGGETQYF. CDR3 coding DNA: TGTGCCAGCAGCTTTCTTAGCGGGGGCGAGACCCAGTACTTC.

Relative to its sample, this clonotype is medium-sized. The CDR3 loop reads CASSSNGANANTGELFF. Here the CDR3 DNA reads TGCGCCAGCAGCTCGAACGGGGCTAACGCGAACACCGGGGAGCTGTTTTTT. This chain connects TRBV5-1 to TRBJ2-2; D possibly uses TRBD1 or TRBD2 (5 bases each). The germline CDR1 and CDR2 sequences are SGHRS and YFSETQ. This CDR3 contains 17 residues. Deletions cut 3 bases from V and 0 bases from J, with 15 bases between.

This chain uses TRBV7-9 with TRBJ2-1; 9 bases line up with TRBD2. The CDR3 loop spans 14 amino acids. V lost 3 bases to trimming and J lost 6 bases; unmatched junction nucleotides: 3. Germline CDR1 SEHNR, CDR2 FQNEAQ (reference sequence). CDR3 amino acids: CASSFGGGVNEQFF. CDR3 DNA sequence: TGTGCCAGCAGCTTTGGCGGGGGGGTCAATGAGCAGTTCTTC.

This clonotype was recorded many times. The gene calls are TRBV4-1 and TRBJ1-5, with a possible D match to TRBD1 (6 bases). V was cut by 4 bases and J by 6 bases, with 16 bases left in between. The germline gives CDR1 MGHRA, CDR2 YSYEKL. The CDR3 is 15 residues long. CDR3 coding DNA: TGCGCCAGCAGCCGCGAATTACAGGGCCGTCAGCCCCAGCATTTT. Translation gives CASSRELQGRQPQHF.

The table lists this clonotype with a few counts. V usage is TRBV24-1 and J usage is TRBJ2-3, with D perhaps matching TRBD1 (6 bases). Trimming cost V 4 bases and J 4 bases, with 14 bases left between them. This CDR3 comprises 15 residues. CDR1 and CDR2 (germline): KGHDR, SFDVKD. The CDR3 here is CATSDLQGSADTQYF. The CDR3 bases are TGTGCCACCAGTGACCTACAGGGATCCGCAGATACGCAGTATTTT.

The chain carries TRBV6-9 and TRBJ2-3, with no clear D. Trimming left V 4 bases short and J 0 bases short, with 11 bases between. Germline V lookup: CDR1 MNHGY, CDR2 SVAAGI. The CDR3 extends over 15 amino acids. CDR3 in DNA: TGTGCCAGCAGTTCACTCCCGGTCAGCACAGATACGCAGTATTTT. Translated: CASSSLPVSTDTQYF.